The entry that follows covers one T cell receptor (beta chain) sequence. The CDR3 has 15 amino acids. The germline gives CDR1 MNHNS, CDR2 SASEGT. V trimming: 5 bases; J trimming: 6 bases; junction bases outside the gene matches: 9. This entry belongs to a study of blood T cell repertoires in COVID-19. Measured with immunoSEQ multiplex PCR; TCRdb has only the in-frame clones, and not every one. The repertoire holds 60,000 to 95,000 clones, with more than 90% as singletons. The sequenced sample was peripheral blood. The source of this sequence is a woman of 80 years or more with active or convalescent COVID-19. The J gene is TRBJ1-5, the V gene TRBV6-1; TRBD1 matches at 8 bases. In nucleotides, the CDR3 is TGTGCCAGCAGTTCCCCCGGGACAGGTATTCAGCCCCAGCATTTT. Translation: CASSSPGTGIQPQHF.